This entry concerns a single TCR beta chain. The data derive from a study of neoadjuvant anti-PD-1 for oral cavity cancer. At the level of the study: Patients without progression got a fourth dose around day 43.

In germline, CDR1 is SQVTM, CDR2 ANQGSEA. V lost 6 bases to trimming and J lost 5 bases, with 13 bases between them. The CDR3 is made up of 12 amino acids. Blood libraries mostly used approximately 0.5 ug genomic DNA, six replicates each. The table came from immunoSEQ multiplex PCR; TCRdb's copy has only in-frame clones and leaves some out. In the table there are more than 9,000 clones, about 59% of which are singletons. Time point denoted: after neoadjuvant nivolumab, at surgical resection. Patients were newly diagnosed with stage II-IVA oral cavity squamous cell carcinoma without prior systemic or radiation treatment. Cohort: HPV-negative, locally advanced oral cavity squamous cell carcinoma patients.

This sequence was found in a person aged 35-79 years with oral cavity squamous cell carcinoma. The sequencing used PBMCs, collected after nivolumab (anti-PD-1) treatment. The chain links TRBV29-1 to TRBJ2-5, with D perhaps TRBD1 or TRBD2 (6 bases each). The CDR3, as DNA: TGCAGCGTGGCTCTAGGGGGGGAGACCCAGTACTTC. Translated: CSVALGGETQYF.